This TCR beta chain appears in the sequencing data of a study of regulatory T cells in long-lasting Graves disease. Concerning this clonotype: Its antigen is unidentified.

Whole-study findings and limits: Favored usage of TRBV28, TRBJ1-2 and TRBJ2-5 was recorded in persistent disease.

CDR3 length: 14 amino acids. V lost 1 base, J lost 5 bases, and 7 bases lay in between. The germline CDR1 and CDR2 sequences are SGHRS and YFSETQ. Arm-PCR with iRepertoire HTBI primers amplified the CDR3 regions for these TCR beta libraries. One entry per CDR3 protein, called by TCRdb with MiXCR from the multiplex PCR reads. The profile shows hundreds of thousands of distinct CDR3 sequences, around 15% of them singletons. Noted time point: newly diagnosed GD, antithyroid drugs for less than 3 months. Preparation of the TCR library used RNA extracted from PBMCs. These data were also reused for a study on T cells in Graves' hyperthyroidism and ophthalmopathy.

The V call is TRBV5-1, the J call TRBJ1-6; the D is unclear. The sequencing used peripheral blood mononuclear cells (PBMCs), collected at new diagnosis, from a patient treated with antithyroid drugs. The TCR comes from a man aged 40-55 years with Graves disease. The CDR3 DNA follows: TGCGCCAGCAGCTTGCCCAGTAATAATTCACCCCTCCACTTT. It encodes CASSLPSNNSPLHF. The full variable domain, with the rest looked up from reference TRBV5-1 and TRBJ1-6, is KAGVTQTPRYLIKTRGQQVTLSCSPISGHRSVSWYQQTPGQGLQFLFEYFSETQRNKGNFPGRFSGRQFSNSRSEMNVSTLELGDSALYLCASSLPSNNSPLHFGNGTRLTVT.